This paragraph covers one TCR beta chain sequence. No antigen is known for it. An oligo carrying a UMI was ligated to the cDNA 3' end. An equimolar mix of RC1.1 and RC1.2 primed the beta chain across TRBC1 and TRBC2. TCRdb independently ran MiXCR on the UMI-ligation and nested PCR reads; one entry per CDR3 protein. The repertoire consists of 50,000 to 70,000 distinct CDR3 sequences, with around an eighth occurring once and the leading ten covering around 9.9%. The entry originates in a study of quantifying T cell responses using KT2 cells. For the study at large: Reverse transcription used primers in the TCR alpha and beta constant regions. A predetermined fluorescence threshold ended the second PCR, run as a qPCR. Under optimum conditions, T4 ligation efficiency was estimated at more than 10%.

This CDR3 is built from 14 residues. In germline, CDR1 is DFQATT, CDR2 SNEGSKA (reference sequence). Trimming removed 3 bases at V and 2 bases at J, with 12 bases between. Points from the study as a whole: Even the lowest spike-in, about one KT2 cell per 100,000 PBMC, yielded detectable KT2 sequences.

The sequence came from a human donor. Material for sequencing was PBMCs spiked with cells of the T cell clone KT2. The chain carries TRBV20-1 and TRBJ2-3, with D possibly matching TRBD2 (5 bases). The CDR3 region is CSARSLLATDTQYF. The CDR3 DNA sequence: TGCAGTGCTAGGAGTCTCCTAGCCACAGATACGCAGTATTTT.